This passage covers 24 T cell receptor beta chains from one sample sequenced in a study of CD8 T cells in ankylosing spondylitis. Study-wide results and limits: In ankylosing spondylitis blood, a motif of seven to nine highly homologous TCR beta variants appeared characteristic.

Using its own MiXCR run on the 5' RACE reads, TCRdb lists one record per CDR3 protein. The sample includes 250,000 to 350,000 distinct CDR3 sequences, 7% to 9% of them seen just once. The antigens of these receptors remain unknown. Material: blood, either unsorted or a sorted T cell fraction (not recorded which). The receptors derive from a male donor with ankylosing spondylitis.

There are many counts of this clonotype. The V gene is TRBV7-2, the J gene TRBJ2-3; D remains ambiguous. V dropped 2 bases and J dropped 2 bases, with 11 bases sitting between them. The germline gives CDR1 SGHTA, CDR2 FQGNSA. The CDR3 length is 15 residues. In DNA, the CDR3 is TGTGCCAGCAGCTTAATGGTCGGAACCACAGATACGCAGTATTTT. It specifies CASSLMVGTTDTQYF. The full variable domain, in which reference TRBV7-2 and TRBJ2-3 provide the parts outside the CDR3, is GAGVSQSPSNKVTEKGKDVELRCDPISGHTALYWYRQSLGQGLEFLIYFQGNSAPDKSGLPSDRFSAERTGGSVSTLTIQRTQQEDSAVYLCASSLMVGTTDTQYFGPGTRLTVL.

Points on this clonotype: Relative to the germline gene, one junction end is altered; a read error may explain this. CDR3: CASSQTANAEAFF. The DNA of the CDR3 is TGTGCCAGTAGCCAGACAGCGAACGCTGAAGCTTTCTTT. The V and J genes are TRBV19 and TRBJ1-1; a weak D match, TRBD1 (5 bases). The germline CDR1 and CDR2 sequences are LNHDA and SQIVND (reference sequence). CDR3 size: 13 residues.

This clonotype was seen ten or more times. The CDR3, as DNA: TGCAGTGCAGTAGTTCCTGGGGCCAACGTCCTGACTTTC. This encodes CSAVVPGANVLTF. The chain joins TRBV20-1 to TRBJ2-6; D gene ambiguous. This CDR3 is 13 amino acids long. The V end was cut by 6 bases, the J end by 2 bases, with 8 bases between. Germline loops: CDR1 DFQATT, CDR2 SNEGSKA (reference sequence).

The rearrangement joins TRBV5-6 to TRBJ2-2, with TRBD2 as a possible D gene (6 bases). V was clipped by 3 bases and J by 6 bases, with 12 bases between them. The CDR3 is made up of 14 amino acids. Germline V CDR1 and CDR2: SGHDT, YYEEEE. Here the CDR3 reads CASSWSPGAGELFF. The CDR3, as DNA: TGTGCCAGCAGCTGGTCGCCGGGGGCCGGGGAGCTGTTTTTT. The complete variable domain, with remaining parts taken from reference TRBV5-6 and TRBJ2-2, reads DAGVTQSPTHLIKTRGQQVTLRCSPKSGHDTVSWYQQALGQGPQFIFQYYEEEERQRGNFPDRFSGHQFPNYSSELNVNALLLGDSALYLCASSWSPGAGELFFGEGSRLTVL.

This clonotype was found a few times. The chain is built from TRBV7-9 and TRBJ2-2; 7 bases agree with TRBD2. J gave up 6 bases and V 5 bases, and 12 bases lay outside the gene matches. Germline assignment: CDR1 SEHNR and CDR2 FQNEAQ (reference sequence). The CDR3 has 16 amino acids. DNA of the CDR3: TGTGCCAGCAGCCCCACCCCGCGGGAGTTCGCCGGGGAGCTGTTTTTT. Translation: CASSPTPREFAGELFF.

Ten or more counts support this clonotype. V gene TRBV20-1 combines with J gene TRBJ1-2; D unclear. CDR3 length: 12 residues. V was trimmed by 5 bases and J by 6 bases, leaving 13 bases between them. Germline V gene sequence: CDR1 DFQATT, CDR2 SNEGSKA (reference sequence). The CDR3 DNA reads as TGCAGTGCTCCCAGAAGCCTGAATGGCTACACCTTC. This codes for CSAPRSLNGYTF.

This clonotype was observed a few times. The genes are TRBV4-2 and TRBJ1-4, with 8 positions matching TRBD1. The V segment lost 1 base and the J segment 5 bases; nucleotides outside the gene matches: 3. Germline assignment: CDR1 LGHNA and CDR2 YNFKEQ. The CDR3 has 15 residues. This CDR3 reads CASSQAAGGNEKLFF. CDR3 DNA sequence: TGTGCCAGCAGCCAAGCGGCAGGGGGCAATGAAAAACTGTTTTTT.

This chain uses TRBV5-1 with TRBJ2-1; TRBD1 matches at 7 bases. The V and J ends lost 0 bases and 9 bases, in that order; junction bases with no gene match: 9. The CDR3 length is 15 residues. The germline CDR1 and CDR2 sequences are SGHRS and YFSETQ. CDR3 loop: CASSLGTGETFEQFF. DNA of the CDR3: TGCGCCAGCAGCTTGGGAACAGGGGAAACGTTTGAGCAGTTCTTC.

This clonotype appeared many times. The rearrangement links TRBV28 to TRBJ1-1; D perhaps matches TRBD1 (6 bases). Trimming removed 6 bases at V and 5 bases at J, with 19 bases between. Germline V gives CDR1 MDHEN, CDR2 SYDVKM. There are 15 residues in the CDR3. The CDR3 DNA follows: TGTGCCAGCAGGACCTTAGGGGGTGAGGTAACTGAAGCTTTCTTT. It encodes CASRTLGGEVTEAFF.

This clonotype was counted between two and nine times. The gene calls are TRBV3-1 and TRBJ1-1; 10 bases are shared with TRBD1. The CDR3 runs to 17 residues. Trimming took 0 bases from V and 6 from J; bases not matched to a gene: 10. CDR1 and CDR2 (germline): LGHDT, YNNKEL (reference sequence). CDR3 nucleotides: TGTGCCAGCAGCCAAGAATGGGGGACAGGGGCTAACTCTGAAGCTTTCTTT. It codes for CASSQEWGTGANSEAFF.

This clonotype was seen more than once but under ten times. This CDR3 is CASSRHGSGTGELFF. The CDR3 coding sequence is TGTGCCAGCAGCCGCCACGGGAGCGGCACCGGGGAGCTGTTTTTT. This rearrangement joins TRBV3-1 to TRBJ2-2; tentative D call: TRBD2 (6 bases). The CDR3 sequence is 15 residues long. Germline-derived CDR1 and CDR2 are LGHDT and YNNKEL (reference sequence). The V and J ends lost 4 bases and 4 bases respectively, with 13 bases between them.

In this sample, this clonotype turned up a few times. This chain links TRBV3-1 with TRBJ2-3; D is undetermined. Trimming cost V 0 bases and J 6 bases, with 4 bases left between them. Germline V gene lookup returns CDR1 LGHDT and CDR2 YNNKEL (reference sequence). The CDR3 sequence is 12 residues long. The CDR3 sequence is CASSQDADTQYF. CDR3 sequence (DNA): TGTGCCAGCAGCCAAGATGCGGATACGCAGTATTTT.

This clonotype was observed at least ten times. The genes are TRBV20-1 and TRBJ2-3; D not certain. Trimming took 1 base from V and 3 from J, leaving 5 bases between them. The germline gives CDR1 DFQATT, CDR2 SNEGSKA (reference sequence). This CDR3 has 12 residues. The CDR3 reads CSARAWTDTQYF. The CDR3 coding sequence is TGCAGTGCTAGAGCCTGGACAGATACGCAGTATTTT.

This clonotype was picked up a small number of times. This chain connects TRBV7-8 to TRBJ2-7; TRBD1 agrees at 8 bases. V gave up 7 bases and J gave up 3 bases; unmatched junction bases: 11. This CDR3 contains 15 residues. The germline gives CDR1 SGHVS, CDR2 FQNEAQ. Here the CDR3 reads CASTPAGTGVYEQYF. Here the CDR3 DNA reads TGTGCCAGCACCCCTGCCGGGACAGGAGTCTACGAGCAGTACTTC.

This clonotype was recorded many times. The genes are TRBV11-2 and TRBJ2-6, with D possibly TRBD2 on 5 matching bases. From germline, CDR1 is SGHAT and CDR2 FQNNGV. V lost 5 bases and J 0 bases, leaving 14 bases between the germline ends. The CDR3 contains 17 residues. The CDR3: CASSNWERSSGANVLTF. The CDR3 DNA sequence: TGTGCCAGCAGCAACTGGGAGCGGAGCTCTGGGGCCAACGTCCTGACTTTC.

This clonotype occurred many times. The chain joins TRBV5-1 to TRBJ2-7; 8 bases are shared with TRBD1. Per the germline V gene, CDR1 is SGHRS and CDR2 is YFSETQ. The length of the CDR3 is 14 residues. V shed 4 bases, J shed 6 bases, and the junction held 9 bases outside the gene matches. CDR3 loop: CASSRTGMRAEQYF. CDR3 nucleotides: TGCGCCAGCAGCAGGACAGGGATGAGGGCCGAGCAGTACTTC.

The rearrangement uses TRBV20-1 and TRBJ2-1; TRBD2 matches at 12 bases. The germline gives CDR1 DFQATT, CDR2 SNEGSKA (reference sequence). V shed 6 bases, J shed 8 bases, and the junction held 8 bases outside the gene matches. CDR3 length: 14 amino acids. The CDR3 spells CSAPWLAGGDEQFF. The CDR3 nucleotides are TGCAGTGCCCCTTGGCTAGCGGGAGGGGATGAGCAGTTCTTC.

This clonotype occurred a few times. The gene calls are TRBV12-3 or TRBV12-4 and TRBJ2-6, with D maybe TRBD1 (5 bases). The CDR3 length is 15 residues. Trimming stripped 6 bases from V and 0 bases from J, with 9 bases between. CDR3 DNA: TGTGCCAGCAGGCACAGGTCCTCTGGGGCCAACGTCCTGACTTTC. Translated: CASRHRSSGANVLTF.

This clonotype was detected ten times or more. The V and J genes are TRBV5-1 and TRBJ1-2; possible D gene TRBD1, 6 bases. Trimming shortened V by 0 bases and J by 8 bases, and 11 bases separated the two germline ends. This CDR3 is 13 amino acids long. Germline loops: CDR1 SGHRS, CDR2 YFSETQ. The CDR3 reads CASSLVGDNGYTF. CDR3 nucleotides: TGCGCCAGCAGCTTGGTAGGGGACAACGGCTACACCTTC.

A few counts support this clonotype. This sequence joins TRBV5-6 and TRBJ2-1, with 16 bases aligning to TRBD2. This CDR3 has 18 amino acids. Germline V gene lookup returns CDR1 SGHDT and CDR2 YYEEEE. With 3 bases clipped from V and 5 bases from J, the junction kept 8 bases outside the gene matches. As DNA, the CDR3 is TGTGCCAGCAGCTGGCACCCGGGACTAGCGGGAGGGGACAATGAGCAGTTCTTC. The encoded protein is CASSWHPGLAGGDNEQFF.

This clonotype was recorded a few times. The chain uses TRBV30 and TRBJ1-1; D remains ambiguous. CDR3 size: 13 residues. Germline CDR1 GTSNPN, CDR2 SVGIG (reference sequence). V was shortened by 2 bases and J by 6 bases, with 13 bases between the two germline ends. The CDR3 is CAWSPTTYAEAFF. In DNA form, the CDR3 reads TGTGCCTGGAGTCCCACCACGTATGCTGAAGCTTTCTTT.

This chain links TRBV10-3 with TRBJ2-7, with 7 bases matching TRBD2. CDR1 and CDR2 from the germline V gene are ENHRY and SYGVKD. The J segment lost 2 bases and the V segment lost 9 bases, leaving 10 bases of the junction unmatched. CDR3 length: 14 amino acids. This CDR3 is CAIGSSGKPYEQYF. Here the CDR3 DNA reads TGTGCCATAGGGTCTAGCGGTAAACCCTACGAGCAGTACTTC.

V usage is TRBV28 and J usage is TRBJ2-1; tentative D call: TRBD2 (5 bases). Trimming took 4 bases from V and 0 from J, leaving 16 bases between them. This CDR3 is 17 amino acids long. Germline CDR1 reads MDHEN; CDR2 reads SYDVKM. The CDR3, as DNA: TGTGCCAGCAGTTCCGGGCTTCTAGCACTCTCCTACAATGAGCAGTTCTTC. It specifies CASSSGLLALSYNEQFF.

This clonotype was counted ten times or more. The V and J genes are TRBV9 and TRBJ2-1; 8 bases map to TRBD2. The CDR3 is 15 amino acids. The ends lost 6 bases at V and 4 bases at J; junction bases unmatched: 9. Germline lookup yields CDR1 SGDLS and CDR2 YYNGEE. The CDR3 DNA follows: TGTGCCAGCACGAAAGCGGGAGAAGCTTACAATGAGCAGTTCTTC. Its protein is CASTKAGEAYNEQFF.